Below, 4 T cell receptor beta chains from the same sample are listed, as sequenced in a study of shared clonotypes between healthy human individuals. The method was immunoSEQ multiplex PCR; TCRdb's version includes in-frame clones alone and lacks a portion of them. The table shows hundreds of thousands of clones, with 79% occurring only once. Material: PBMCs. These receptors were obtained from a woman aged 35 to 49 in good health. Some clones in this sample may be carry-over from other donors' samples.

The chain has TRBV10-3 and TRBJ2-5; a possible D gene is TRBD1 (6 bases). Deletions cut 3 bases from V and 5 bases from J, with 13 bases between. The CDR3 has 14 residues. Germline CDR1 reads ENHRY; CDR2 reads SYGVKD. This chain's CDR3 is CAISDGRGWETQYF. The CDR3 region has the DNA TGTGCCATCAGTGACGGCAGGGGATGGGAGACCCAGTACTTC.

This chain uses TRBV27 with TRBJ1-1, with D perhaps matching TRBD1 (5 bases). The ends were cut back, 5 bases at V and 1 base at J, with 17 bases in the middle. Germline values: CDR1 MNHEY, CDR2 SMNVEV (reference sequence). The CDR3 is 16 residues long. The CDR3 DNA follows: TGTGCCAGCAGTCCCAAGACAGCCTACCAGAACACTGAAGCTTTCTTT. It is translated as CASSPKTAYQNTEAFF.

A few counts support this clone. The chain links TRBV5-4 to TRBJ2-1; the D gene is possibly TRBD2 (5 bases). This CDR3 is built from 17 residues. Germline values: CDR1 SGHNT, CDR2 YYREEE (reference sequence). Trimming cost V 3 bases and J 6 bases, with 22 bases left between them. The CDR3 loop reads CASSYLLFGLSGNEQFF. CDR3 sequence (DNA): TGTGCCAGCAGCTACCTCCTTTTCGGACTCTCCGGCAATGAGCAGTTCTTC.

The V call is TRBV18, the J call TRBJ2-2; 7 bases agree with TRBD2. Germline V lookup: CDR1 KGHSH, CDR2 LQKENI. The CDR3 is 18 amino acids. V was clipped by 3 bases and J by 0 bases; unmatched bases: 10. CDR3 nucleotide sequence: TGTGCCAGCTCACCGACGCAGACTAGCCCGACGAACACCGGGGAGCTGTTTTTT. As protein: CASSPTQTSPTNTGELFF.